The 26 T cell receptor beta chains listed next were all sequenced from one sample in a study of blood T cells in healthy people across ages. The second PCR ran about 6 to 12 cycles with a sample-barcoded 5' primer and J-beta primers. Using its own MiXCR run on the 5' RACE reads, TCRdb lists one record per CDR3 protein. The data contain 850,000 to 950,000 distinct CDR3 sequences, about 28% of them singletons. What was sequenced was blood. The receptors originated from a woman aged 80 or older in good health.

The table lists this clonotype with many counts. This rearrangement joins TRBV5-1 to TRBJ1-1; D is unresolved. Germline assignment: CDR1 SGHRS and CDR2 YFSETQ. This CDR3 is built from 15 residues. Trimming took off 3 bases at V and 2 bases at J, with 14 bases between the two ends. This chain's CDR3 is CASSSFRQSNTEAFF. In DNA, the CDR3 is TGCGCCAGCAGCTCCTTTAGGCAGAGCAACACTGAAGCTTTCTTT.

The chain links TRBV25-1 to TRBJ1-4; D possibly corresponds to TRBD1 (5 bases). V lost 2 bases and J 0 bases, leaving 13 bases between the germline ends. CDR1 is MGHDK, CDR2 SYGVNS, per germline. The CDR3 length is 17 residues. CDR3 sequence reads: CASSEGWGITTNEKLFF. The DNA for the CDR3 is TGTGCCAGCAGTGAAGGGTGGGGGATTACAACTAATGAAAAACTGTTTTTT. The full variable domain, completed using reference TRBV25-1 and TRBJ1-4, is EADIYQTPRYLVIGTGKKITLECSQTMGHDKMYWYQQDPGMELHLIHYSYGVNSTEKGDLSSESTVSRIRTEHFPLTLESARPSHTSQYLCASSEGWGITTNEKLFFGSGTQLSVL.

Comment on this clonotype: A single base separates this from a much larger clone, so it may be a read error. The chain links TRBV29-1 to TRBJ2-5; 7 bases align to TRBD1. The CDR3 runs 14 residues. Germline loops: CDR1 SQVTM, CDR2 ANQGSEA. V shed 4 bases and J 11 bases; nucleotides not matched to a gene: 16. CDR3 sequence: CSVGRTGLDNEQYF. CDR3 nucleotide sequence: TGCAGCGTTGGACGGACAGGATTGGACAATGAGCAGTACTTC.

The chain joins TRBV7-2 to TRBJ1-2, with 7 bases that match TRBD1. The CDR3 sequence is 15 residues long. The V and J ends lost 2 bases and 3 bases, in that order; junction bases with no gene match: 6. Per the germline V gene, CDR1 is SGHTA and CDR2 is FQGNSA. This CDR3 is CASSLTAGTDYGYTF. The DNA for the CDR3 is TGTGCCAGCAGCTTAACGGCCGGGACAGACTATGGCTACACCTTC.

This clonotype was counted only a few times. The chain is built from TRBV5-6 and TRBJ1-2; D remains unclear. V lost 4 bases and J 8 bases, leaving 12 bases between the germline ends. Germline CDR1 is SGHDT and CDR2 is YYEEEE. This CDR3 has 12 amino acids. The CDR3 region is CASSAIRTGYTF. The DNA of the CDR3 is TGTGCCAGCAGCGCAATCAGAACCGGCTACACCTTC. The full variable domain, its missing parts supplied by reference TRBV5-6 and TRBJ1-2, is DAGVTQSPTHLIKTRGQQVTLRCSPKSGHDTVSWYQQALGQGPQFIFQYYEEEERQRGNFPDRFSGHQFPNYSSELNVNALLLGDSALYLCASSAIRTGYTFGSGTRLTVV.

This clonotype came up many times. The chain employs TRBV7-2 and TRBJ2-5, with 8 nucleotides matching TRBD1. This CDR3 region has 19 residues. V lost 5 bases to trimming and J lost 1 base; unmatched junction nucleotides: 18. In germline, CDR1 is SGHTA, CDR2 FQGNSA. For the CDR3, the DNA is TGTGCCAGCAGCGCACGAAATGCAGGGGGCGCGTTAAGCCAAGAGACCCAGTACTTC. It translates to CASSARNAGGALSQETQYF.

Many counts were recorded for this clonotype. For the CDR3, the DNA is TGCGCCAGCAGCTTCCCCCGGACTAGCGGATACAATGAGCAGTTCTTC. Translation: CASSFPRTSGYNEQFF. This chain links TRBV5-1 with TRBJ2-1, with 10 bases that match TRBD2. With 2 bases clipped from V and 4 bases from J, the junction kept 6 bases outside the gene matches. Germline CDR1 reads SGHRS; CDR2 reads YFSETQ. The CDR3 covers 16 residues.

The chain combines TRBV11-2 with TRBJ2-2; 10 bases match TRBD2. There are 18 residues in the CDR3. V trimming: 2 bases; J trimming: 1 base; junction bases outside the gene matches: 7. CDR1 is SGHAT and CDR2 is FQNNGV in the germline V gene. The CDR3 protein is CASSLLPSGGLNTGELFF. DNA of the CDR3: TGTGCCAGCAGCTTATTGCCTAGCGGGGGCCTGAACACCGGGGAGCTGTTTTTT.

J is TRBJ2-1 and V is TRBV3-1, with no clear D. Germline V lookup: CDR1 LGHDT, CDR2 YNNKEL (reference sequence). V lost 1 base, J lost 9 bases, and 7 bases lay in between. This CDR3 is built from 12 residues. The CDR3 nucleotides are TGTGCCAGCAGCCAAGTGACGGCTGAGCAGTTCTTC. Protein product: CASSQVTAEQFF.

The chain employs TRBV12-3 or TRBV12-4 and TRBJ1-4; 10 bases fit TRBD1. The V segment lost 6 bases and the J segment 10 bases; nucleotides outside the gene matches: 14. The CDR3 sequence is 16 residues long. As DNA, the CDR3 is TGTGCCAGCAGCCGAAATCCGGGACAGGGGACTGGAAAACTGTTTTTT. It translates to CASSRNPGQGTGKLFF.

Details on this clonotype: This may be a read error: a much more frequent sequence differs by one nucleotide. The chain joins TRBV20-1 to TRBJ2-5; D uncertain. The tail of the sequence fits TRBJ2-7 better, so the J call may be wrong. This CDR3 is 14 amino acids long. CDR1 is DFQATT, CDR2 SNEGSKA, per germline (reference sequence). CDR3 bases: TGCAGTGCCGCGACTCCGCACTCCACCTACGAGCAGTACTTC. Amino acid sequence: CSAATPHSTYEQYF.

This clonotype was seen ten or more times. The chain carries TRBV27 and TRBJ1-6, with 7 positions matching TRBD1. The CDR3 totals 15 residues. With V trimmed by 5 bases and J by 10 bases, 11 bases remained unmatched. In germline, CDR1 is MNHEY, CDR2 SMNVEV (reference sequence). CDR3 region: CASSTGQAGVSPLHF. The CDR3 DNA reads as TGTGCCAGCAGTACAGGACAGGCGGGGGTATCACCCCTCCACTTT.

Ten or more counts support this clonotype. This chain joins TRBV7-2 and TRBJ1-5; unclear D gene. The germline V gene encodes CDR1 SGHTA and CDR2 FQGNSA. This CDR3 is 12 amino acids long. Trimming took 3 bases from V and 7 from J, leaving 7 bases between them. The CDR3 DNA is TGTGCCAGCAGCTTCCAAGGACAGCCCCAGCATTTT. Protein sequence: CASSFQGQPQHF.

At least ten counts were recorded for this clonotype. The V call is TRBV29-1, the J call TRBJ1-2; D remains ambiguous. From germline, CDR1 is SQVTM and CDR2 ANQGSEA. The germline V and J ends were trimmed by 0 bases and 7 bases, with 3 bases remaining between them. The CDR3 is 10 residues long. The CDR3 DNA follows: TGCAGCGTTGAAGACCCTGGCTACACCTTC. The encoded protein is CSVEDPGYTF.

V gene TRBV19 combines with J gene TRBJ1-5; 11 nucleotides agree with TRBD1. The ends lost 7 bases at V and 8 bases at J; junction bases unmatched: 10. Germline assignment: CDR1 LNHDA and CDR2 SQIVND (reference sequence). The CDR3 is made up of 15 amino acids. This CDR3 reads CASMAGTGGTEPQHF. The CDR3 DNA sequence: TGTGCCAGTATGGCCGGGACAGGGGGAACTGAGCCCCAGCATTTT.

This chain uses TRBV5-1 with TRBJ2-3; the match to TRBD1 covers 9 bases. From germline, CDR1 is SGHRS and CDR2 YFSETQ. The CDR3 consists of 13 residues. J was trimmed by 10 bases and V by 2 bases; bases with no gene match: 5. This chain's CDR3 is CASSFRQGDAQYF. The CDR3 DNA is TGCGCCAGCAGCTTCCGACAGGGGGATGCGCAGTATTTT.

At least ten counts were recorded for this clonotype. The chain has TRBV15 and TRBJ2-5; D perhaps matches TRBD2 (6 bases). Germline CDR1 LNHNV, CDR2 YYDKDF (reference sequence). Trimming cost V 2 bases and J 1 base, with 8 bases left between them. CDR3 length: 14 residues. The chain's CDR3 is CATSRTGGQETQYF. In DNA, the CDR3 is TGTGCCACCAGCAGAACCGGGGGCCAAGAGACCCAGTACTTC.

At least ten counts were recorded for this clonotype. The chain recombines TRBV28 with TRBJ2-5; TRBD2 matches at 11 bases. The germline CDR1 and CDR2 sequences are MDHEN and SYDVKM. The CDR3 loop spans 16 amino acids. V dropped 8 bases and J dropped 4; count of bases not matched to a gene: 12. The CDR3 region is CASHPVAGGPAETQYF. CDR3 DNA: TGTGCCAGCCATCCTGTAGCGGGGGGGCCTGCAGAGACCCAGTACTTC.

The table lists this clonotype with many counts. The chain has TRBV12-3 or TRBV12-4 and TRBJ2-3, with a tentative D call TRBD1 (6 bases). V was pared by 6 bases and J by 8 bases, with 9 bases between. The CDR3 sequence is 11 residues long. The CDR3 region has the DNA TGTGCCAGCAGCCCACAGGGTACGCAGTATTTT. Protein product: CASSPQGTQYF.

The CDR3 DNA sequence: TGCGCCAGCAGCTTGTCGCAACTAGGAGGGGAAAAACTGTTTTTT. Its translation: CASSLSQLGGEKLFF. The V and J genes are TRBV5-1 and TRBJ1-4; D unclear. This CDR3 has 15 residues. Trimming cost V 1 base and J 8 bases, with 15 bases left between them. Germline V gene sequence: CDR1 SGHRS, CDR2 YFSETQ.

For this clonotype: This may stem from a read error, because a much larger clone lies one nucleotide away. The V call is TRBV27, the J call TRBJ1-2; tentatively, D is TRBD1 (6 bases). The CDR3 spans 12 residues. Germline-derived CDR1 and CDR2 are MNHEY and SMNVEV (reference sequence). The CDR3 protein is CASKGEDYGHTF. The CDR3 nucleotides read TGTGCCAGCAAGGGGGAAGACTATGGCCACACCTTC.

This clonotype was recorded many times. This rearrangement joins TRBV9 to TRBJ2-3; TRBD2 matches at 8 bases. The CDR3 runs to 16 residues. J gave up 2 bases and V 4 bases, and 9 bases lay outside the gene matches. Germline V CDR1 and CDR2: SGDLS, YYNGEE. The CDR3 is CASSPLSGGFTDTQYF. The DNA of the CDR3 is TGTGCCAGCAGCCCCCTAAGCGGGGGTTTCACAGATACGCAGTATTTT. The entire variable domain, with the rest obtained from reference TRBV9 and TRBJ2-3, is as follows: DSGVTQTPKHLITATGQRVTLRCSPRSGDLSVYWYQQSLDQGLQFLIQYYNGEERAKGNILERFSAQQFPDLHSELNLSSLELGDSALYFCASSPLSGGFTDTQYFGPGTRLTVL.

Comment on this clonotype: With a much larger clone just one base away, this may be a read error. The chain recombines TRBV7-8 with TRBJ2-5; tentatively, D is TRBD2 (5 bases). The CDR3 consists of 14 residues. Trimming stripped 4 bases from V and 5 bases from J, with 14 bases between. CDR1 is SGHVS and CDR2 is FQNEAQ in the germline V gene. The CDR3 is CASSCMRDRETQYF. DNA of the CDR3: TGTGCCAGCAGCTGTATGAGGGATCGGGAGACCCAGTACTTC.

Ten or more counts support this clonotype. V and J are TRBV5-1 and TRBJ1-1; D may be TRBD1 (6 bases). V was pared by 3 bases and J by 2 bases, with 11 bases between. Germline values: CDR1 SGHRS, CDR2 YFSETQ. The CDR3 spans 14 residues. The CDR3 reads CASSSGGENTEAFF. The CDR3 DNA reads as TGCGCCAGCAGCTCCGGGGGCGAAAACACTGAAGCTTTCTTT.

This clonotype appeared once. The rearrangement uses TRBV5-1 and TRBJ2-3; 8 bases match TRBD2. The J segment lost 5 bases and the V segment lost 4 bases, leaving 6 bases of the junction unmatched. The CDR3 sequence is 14 residues long. In germline, CDR1 is SGHRS, CDR2 YFSETQ. The CDR3 loop is CASSPGGAGDTQYF. The CDR3 nucleotides read TGCGCCAGCAGCCCGGGGGGGGCCGGAGATACGCAGTATTTT.

The rearrangement uses TRBV15 and TRBJ1-2, with D unclear. V dropped 0 bases and J dropped 4 bases, with 9 bases sitting between them. CDR1 and CDR2 from the germline V gene are LNHNV and YYDKDF (reference sequence). The CDR3 loop spans 14 amino acids. The CDR3 DNA reads TGTGCCACCAGCAGAGATAGTCAGCGCTATGGCTACACCTTC. This encodes CATSRDSQRYGYTF.